The clone carrying this T cell receptor beta chain was counted only a few times. Its specificity is not known. Germline trimming cut 2 bases from V and 7 bases from J; bases unmatched to any gene: 3. The CDR3 contains 14 residues. CDR1 SEHNR and CDR2 FQNEAQ come from the germline V gene (reference sequence). Data came from immunoSEQ multiplex PCR; TCRdb stores just in-frame clones and leaves some out. Of some 400,000 clones in the sample, about 88% were seen once. Treatment reported: around 19 received Ad26.COV2.S at low or high dose, single or two shots; roughly 5 received placebo; per-sample allocation not given. Following the first vaccine or placebo injection, samples were taken on day 63. An Ad26 vector that expressed Wuhan-strain SARS-CoV-2 spike constituted the vaccine. These data are taken from a study of Ad26.COV2.S vaccination and SARS-CoV-2 variants. At the level of the study: Participants got Ad26.COV2.S intramuscularly, once or twice 56 days apart.

Study-level points and caveats: Recipients given vaccine exceeded placebo recipients in spike-specific TCR breadth. Those who received vaccine or placebo ended up with similar non-spike TCR breadth.

The TCR originated in a person between 18 and 60 years old who received the Ad26.COV2.S COVID-19 vaccine or a placebo. Here the sequenced sample was peripheral blood, taken in a trial of Ad26.COV2.S vaccine versus placebo. The chain links TRBV7-9 to TRBJ1-3; 9 bases match TRBD1. The CDR3 sequence: CASSLTGGMNTIYF. The DNA for the CDR3 is TGTGCCAGCAGCTTAACAGGGGGCATGAACACCATATATTTT.